The clone carrying this TCR beta chain is medium-sized (0.01 to 0.1%) within its sample. This sample was included in a study of patients and donors after allogeneic stem cell transplantation. This CDR3 region has 11 residues. Germline-derived CDR1 and CDR2 are PRHDT and FYEKMQ (reference sequence). Trimming cost V 5 bases and J 5 bases, with 5 bases left between them. TCRdb recomputed calls from the RT-PCR reads with MiXCR, one row per CDR3 protein. The sample lists 650 to 850 distinct CDR3 sequences, 1.3% occurring once. This chain links TRBV13 with TRBJ2-3, with D maybe TRBD2 (5 bases). This TCR was recovered from a human donor who was either an allogeneic HSCT recipient or a stem cell or donor lymphocyte infusion donor (not recorded which). It is not recorded whose cells these are; they may come from a transplant donor. The material sequenced was blood, either unsorted or a sorted T cell fraction (not recorded which). In DNA form, the CDR3 reads TGTGCCAGCAGCCGGGGAGATACGCAGTATTTT. Translated: CASSRGDTQYF.